This TCR beta chain was captured by sequencing in a study of T cells in women clearing cervical HPV infection. Overall study results and limits: Cases and controls were distinguished at AUC over 0.75 by richness and V genes.

This table comes from immunoSEQ multiplex PCR, and its TCRdb copy is limited to in-frame clones, with some not included. In total, the table holds about 37,000 clones. In regard to this clone: Antigen: not known. From the germline J gene comes the end of the CDR3, since the read stops 3 residues before it.

CDR1 is SGHTA and CDR2 is FQGTGA in the germline V gene. The CDR3 sequence is 14 residues long. Trimming cost V 2 bases and J 7 bases, with 12 bases left between them. The TCR comes from a woman between 18 and 75 years old with a cervical HPV16 infection that either progressed to CIN3+ or cleared (not recorded which). The sample taken for sequencing was blood buffy coat. J is TRBJ2-1 and V is TRBV7-3; D gene ambiguous. The CDR3 sequence: CASSLSQAPNEQFF. The DNA read from the CDR3 is TGTGCCAGCAGCTTATCCCAGGCCCCAAATGAG.